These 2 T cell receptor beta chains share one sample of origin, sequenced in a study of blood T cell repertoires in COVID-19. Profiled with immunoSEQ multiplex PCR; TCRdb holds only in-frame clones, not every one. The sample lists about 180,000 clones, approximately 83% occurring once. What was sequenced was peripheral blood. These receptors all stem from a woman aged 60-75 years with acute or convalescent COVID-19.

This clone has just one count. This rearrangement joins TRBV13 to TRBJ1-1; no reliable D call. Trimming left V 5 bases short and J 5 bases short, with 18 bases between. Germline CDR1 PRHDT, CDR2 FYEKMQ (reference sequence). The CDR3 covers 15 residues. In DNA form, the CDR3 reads TGTGCCAGCAGCCGGGCCGTCGAGGGAGGGACTGAAGCTTTCTTT. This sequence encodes CASSRAVEGGTEAFF.

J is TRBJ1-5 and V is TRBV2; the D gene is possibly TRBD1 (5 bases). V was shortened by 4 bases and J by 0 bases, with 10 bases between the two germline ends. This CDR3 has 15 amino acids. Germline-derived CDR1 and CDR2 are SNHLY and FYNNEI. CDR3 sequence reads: CASSALTVSNQPQHF. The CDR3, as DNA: TGTGCCAGCAGTGCCTTGACAGTTAGCAATCAGCCCCAGCATTTT.